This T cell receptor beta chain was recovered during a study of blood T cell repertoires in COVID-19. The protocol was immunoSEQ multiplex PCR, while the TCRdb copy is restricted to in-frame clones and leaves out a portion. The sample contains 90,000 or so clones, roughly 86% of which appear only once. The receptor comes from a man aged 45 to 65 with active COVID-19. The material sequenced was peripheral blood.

CDR3 nucleotide sequence: TGTGCCAGCAGCGGGGGGCTAGCGAGTAGAGGTGGGGAGCTGTTTTTT. This codes for CASSGGLASRGGELFF. This chain joins TRBV28 and TRBJ2-2, with D possibly being TRBD2 (7 bases). The CDR3 is 16 residues long. Trimming took 6 bases from V and 8 from J, leaving 22 bases between them. The germline gives CDR1 MDHEN, CDR2 SYDVKM.